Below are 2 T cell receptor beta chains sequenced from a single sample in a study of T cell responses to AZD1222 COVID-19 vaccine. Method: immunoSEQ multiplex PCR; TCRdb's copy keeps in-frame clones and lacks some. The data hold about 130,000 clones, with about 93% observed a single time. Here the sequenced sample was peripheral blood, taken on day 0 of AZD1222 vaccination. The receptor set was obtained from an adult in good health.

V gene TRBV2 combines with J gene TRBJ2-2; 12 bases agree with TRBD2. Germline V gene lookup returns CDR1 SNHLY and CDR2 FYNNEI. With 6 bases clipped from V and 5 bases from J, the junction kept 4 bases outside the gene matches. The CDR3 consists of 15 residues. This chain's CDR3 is CASSRLAGVTGELFF. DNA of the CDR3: TGTGCCAGCAGCCGACTAGCGGGGGTTACCGGGGAGCTGTTTTTT.

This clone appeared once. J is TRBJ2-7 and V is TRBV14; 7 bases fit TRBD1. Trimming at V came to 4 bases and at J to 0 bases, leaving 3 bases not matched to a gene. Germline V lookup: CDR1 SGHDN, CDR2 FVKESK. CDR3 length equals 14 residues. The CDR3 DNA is TGTGCCAGCAGCCTCCGGGACAGCTCCTACGAGCAGTACTTC. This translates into CASSLRDSSYEQYF.